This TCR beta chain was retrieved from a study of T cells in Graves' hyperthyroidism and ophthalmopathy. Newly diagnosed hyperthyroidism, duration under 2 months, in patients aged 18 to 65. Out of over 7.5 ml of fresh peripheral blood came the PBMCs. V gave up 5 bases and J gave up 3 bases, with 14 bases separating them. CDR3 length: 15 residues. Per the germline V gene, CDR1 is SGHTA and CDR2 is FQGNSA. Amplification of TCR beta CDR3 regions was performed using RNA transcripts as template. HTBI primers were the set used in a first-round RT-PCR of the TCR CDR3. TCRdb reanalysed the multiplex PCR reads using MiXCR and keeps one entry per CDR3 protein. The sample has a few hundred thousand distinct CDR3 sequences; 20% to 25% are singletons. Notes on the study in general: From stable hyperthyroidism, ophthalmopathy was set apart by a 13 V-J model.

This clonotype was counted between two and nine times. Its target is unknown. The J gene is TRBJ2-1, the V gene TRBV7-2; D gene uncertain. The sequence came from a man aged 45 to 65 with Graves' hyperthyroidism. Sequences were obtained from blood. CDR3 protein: CASSHLGPLYNEQFF. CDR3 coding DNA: TGTGCCAGCAGCCATCTTGGGCCACTCTACAATGAGCAGTTCTTC.